These T cell receptor beta chains were read from a single sample in a study of T cells in Graves' hyperthyroidism and ophthalmopathy. TCRdb passed the multiplex PCR reads through MiXCR, listing each CDR3 protein once. The repertoire has about 410,000 distinct CDR3 sequences, approximately 14% of them found once; the top ten carry under 15%. The sample was blood. The receptors originated from a man aged 18 to 35 with Graves' ophthalmopathy. Each CDR3 is given with its conserved first and last residue. D genes are given only for firm matches. Clone sizes are given selectively: once, few, many, or a class where the clone is expanded.

size	V	J	D	CDR3	DNA
many	TRBV7-9	TRBJ1-6	NA	CASSLVAGGTPLHF	TGTGCCAGCAGCTTAGTCGCTGGGGGGACACCCCTCCACTTT
many	TRBV6-5	TRBJ2-7	NA	CASSYRAAFAEQYF	TGTGCCAGCAGTTACCGGGCCGCCTTCGCCGAGCAGTACTTC
few	TRBV28	TRBJ1-5	NA	CAGIGAERWNQPQHF	TGTGCCGGCATTGGGGCTGAGCGGTGGAATCAGCCCCAGCATTTT
few	TRBV5-5	TRBJ2-5	NA	CASSFPTTLETQYF	TGTGCCAGCAGCTTCCCCACTACCCTAGAGACCCAGTACTTC
NA	TRBV18	TRBJ2-7	NA	CASSPFLGVSYEQYF	TGTGCCAGCTCACCCTTTCTCGGAGTCTCCTACGAGCAGTACTTC
many	TRBV5-1	TRBJ2-3	NA	CASSLEVADTQYF	TGCGCCAGCAGCTTGGAGGTTGCAGATACGCAGTATTTT
many	TRBV10-3	TRBJ1-1	NA	CAISPTLKNTEAFF	TGTGCCATCAGCCCGACATTGAAAAACACTGAAGCTTTCTTT
NA	TRBV12-3/TRBV12-4	TRBJ1-2	NA	CATLLWAGPNGYTF	TGTGCCACTCTCCTCTGGGCAGGACCCAATGGCTACACCTTC
NA	TRBV29-1	TRBJ1-2	NA	CSVEWGLGGYTF	TGCAGCGTTGAATGGGGGCTCGGTGGCTACACCTTC
NA	TRBV18	TRBJ2-2	NA	CASSPGVSNTGELFF	TGTGCCAGCTCACCAGGGGTTTCGAACACCGGGGAGCTGTTTTTT
NA	TRBV6-5	TRBJ2-7	NA	CASSYPEQYF	TGTGCCAGCAGTTACCCCGAGCAGTACTTC
many	TRBV7-9	TRBJ1-4	TRBD1	CASSPGTVATNEKLFF	TGTGCCAGCAGCCCGGGGACAGTTGCAACTAATGAAAAACTGTTTTTT
NA	TRBV19	TRBJ1-2	NA	CASSISRDPPGYTF	TGTGCCAGTAGTATCTCCCGGGACCCTCCTGGCTACACCTTC
many	TRBV3-1	TRBJ2-6	NA	CASSQALDGANVLTF	TGTGCCAGCAGCCAAGCCCTCGATGGGGCCAACGTCCTGACTTTC
many	TRBV29-1	TRBJ1-2	NA	CSVEASGTMLGYTF	TGCAGCGTTGAAGCTTCCGGGACCATGTTAGGCTACACCTTC
NA	TRBV10-3	TRBJ1-1	NA	CATTGVYTEAFF	TGTGCCACAACAGGAGTTTACACTGAAGCTTTCTTT
NA	TRBV9	TRBJ1-4	NA	CASSLGRDNEKLFF	TGTGCCAGCAGCCTGGGACGGGATAATGAAAAACTGTTTTTT
many	TRBV20-1	TRBJ2-5	NA	CSAEHQETQYF	TGCAGTGCTGAACACCAAGAGACCCAGTACTTC
NA	TRBV19	TRBJ2-1	NA	CASTVDSYNEQFF	TGTGCCAGTACCGTTGACTCATACAATGAGCAGTTCTTC
NA	TRBV11-2	TRBJ1-2	TRBD1	CASSSPGQGGGYTF	TGTGCCAGCAGCTCGCCGGGACAGGGAGGTGGCTACACCTTC
many	TRBV5-1	TRBJ1-1	NA	CASSFNSEAFF	TGCGCCAGCAGCTTCAATTCTGAAGCTTTCTTT
NA	TRBV9	TRBJ1-4	NA	CASTAGGGEKLFF	TGTGCCAGCACCGCCGGAGGGGGTGAAAAACTGTTTTTT
once	TRBV12-3/TRBV12-4	TRBJ2-7	TRBD1	CASSLAAGTGGYEQYF	TGTGCCAGCAGTTTAGCGGCGGGGACAGGGGGCTACGAGCAGTACTTC
many	TRBV5-8	TRBJ2-5	TRBD2	CASSQTGTSGGARETQYF	TGTGCCAGCAGCCAGACCGGGACTAGCGGGGGGGCAAGGGAGACCCAGTACTTC
many	TRBV11-2	TRBJ2-4	NA	CASSFGGDIQYF	TGTGCCAGCAGCTTTGGTGGGGACATTCAGTACTTC
few	TRBV7-9	TRBJ1-1	NA	CASSFTGTENTEAFF	TGTGCCAGCAGCTTCACCGGGACGGAAAACACTGAAGCTTTCTTT
once	TRBV18	TRBJ2-5	TRBD2	CASSPPSSGRMETQYF	TGTGCCAGCTCACCACCGTCTAGCGGGAGAATGGAGACCCAGTACTTC
many	TRBV5-8	TRBJ2-1	TRBD1	CASSPGQVPSDEQFF	TGTGCCAGCAGCCCTGGACAGGTTCCTTCGGATGAGCAGTTCTTC
NA	TRBV19	TRBJ2-1	TRBD1	CASSIAPGQYNEQFF	TGTGCCAGTAGTATAGCCCCGGGACAGTACAATGAGCAGTTCTTC
few	TRBV4-1	TRBJ2-7	TRBD2	CASSQDSREGRNEQYF	TGCGCCAGCAGCCAAGATAGCCGGGAGGGCCGGAACGAGCAGTACTTC
NA	TRBV2	TRBJ2-3	TRBD2	CASRSGTSAKRPYF	TGTGCCAGCAGGTCCGGGACTAGCGCCAAGCGGCCGTATTTT
many	TRBV20-1	TRBJ1-2	NA	CSARNTGGYTF	TGCAGTGCCAGAAACACCGGTGGCTACACCTTC
many	TRBV11-2	TRBJ2-3	TRBD2	CASSTIWRGLDTQYF	TGTGCCAGCAGCACGATATGGCGGGGGTTAGATACGCAGTATTTT
few	TRBV7-9	TRBJ2-2	NA	CASSRRRELFF	TGTGCCAGCAGCCGGCGGCGGGAGCTGTTTTTT